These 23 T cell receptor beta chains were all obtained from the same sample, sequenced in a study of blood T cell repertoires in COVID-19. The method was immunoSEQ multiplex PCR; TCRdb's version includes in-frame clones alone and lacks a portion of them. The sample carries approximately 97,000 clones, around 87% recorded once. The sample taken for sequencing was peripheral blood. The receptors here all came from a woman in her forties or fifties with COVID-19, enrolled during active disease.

CDR3 in DNA: TGTGCCAGCAGCGAACAGGGTACCGGGGAGCTGTTTTTT. It codes for CASSEQGTGELFF. The V and J genes are TRBV9 and TRBJ2-2; D is perhaps TRBD1 (6 bases). Trimming stripped 3 bases from V and 5 bases from J, with 8 bases between. This CDR3 has 13 residues. Looked up from germline, CDR1 is SGDLS and CDR2 is YYNGEE.

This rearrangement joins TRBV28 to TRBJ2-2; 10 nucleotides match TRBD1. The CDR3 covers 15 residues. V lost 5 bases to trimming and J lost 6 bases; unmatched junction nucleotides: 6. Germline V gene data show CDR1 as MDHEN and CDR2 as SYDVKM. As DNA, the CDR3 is TGTGCCAGCAGTGGGGACAGGGGAATGCCCGGGGAGCTGTTTTTT. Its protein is CASSGDRGMPGELFF.

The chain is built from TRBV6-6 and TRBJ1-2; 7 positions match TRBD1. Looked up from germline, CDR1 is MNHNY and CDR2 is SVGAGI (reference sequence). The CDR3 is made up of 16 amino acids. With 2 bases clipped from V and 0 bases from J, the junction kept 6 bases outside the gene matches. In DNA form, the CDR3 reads TGTGCCAGCAGTTACGGGGACAGATCTACTAACTATGGCTACACCTTC. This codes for CASSYGDRSTNYGYTF.

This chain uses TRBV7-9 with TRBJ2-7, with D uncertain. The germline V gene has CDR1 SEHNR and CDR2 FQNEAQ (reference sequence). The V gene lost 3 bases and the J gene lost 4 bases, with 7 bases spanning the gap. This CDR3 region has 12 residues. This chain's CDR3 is CASSFRAYEQYF. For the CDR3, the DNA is TGTGCCAGCAGCTTCCGAGCTTACGAGCAGTACTTC. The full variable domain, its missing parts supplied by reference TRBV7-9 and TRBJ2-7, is DTGVSQNPRHKITKRGQNVTFRCDPISEHNRLYWYRQTLGQGPEFLTYFQNEAQLEKSRLLSDRFSAERPKGSFSTLEIQRTEQGDSAMYLCASSFRAYEQYFGPGTRLTVT.

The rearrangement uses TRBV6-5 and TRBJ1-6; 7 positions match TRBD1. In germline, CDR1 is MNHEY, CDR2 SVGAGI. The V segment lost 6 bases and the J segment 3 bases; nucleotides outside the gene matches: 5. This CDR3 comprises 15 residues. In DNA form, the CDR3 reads TGTGCCAGCAGCGCCGGGACAGTCTATAATTCACCCCTCCACTTT. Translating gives CASSAGTVYNSPLHF.

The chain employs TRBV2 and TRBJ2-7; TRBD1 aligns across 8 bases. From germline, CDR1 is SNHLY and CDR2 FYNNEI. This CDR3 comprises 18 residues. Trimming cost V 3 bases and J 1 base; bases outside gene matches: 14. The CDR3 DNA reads TGTGCCAGCAGTGACCCAGGGGGCTGGGTAGTGGGTTCCTACGAGCAGTACTTC. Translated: CASSDPGGWVVGSYEQYF.

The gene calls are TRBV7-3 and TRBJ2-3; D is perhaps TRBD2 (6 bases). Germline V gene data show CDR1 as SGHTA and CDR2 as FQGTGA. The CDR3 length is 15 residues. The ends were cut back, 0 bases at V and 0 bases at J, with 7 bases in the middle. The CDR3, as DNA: TGTGCCAGCAGCTTAACGGGGGGAAGCACAGATACGCAGTATTTT. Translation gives CASSLTGGSTDTQYF.

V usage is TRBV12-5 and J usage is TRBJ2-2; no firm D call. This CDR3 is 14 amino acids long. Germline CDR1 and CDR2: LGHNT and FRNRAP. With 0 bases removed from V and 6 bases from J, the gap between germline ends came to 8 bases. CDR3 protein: CASGLVRRAGELFF. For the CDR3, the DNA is TGTGCTAGTGGTTTGGTACGGAGAGCCGGGGAGCTGTTTTTT.

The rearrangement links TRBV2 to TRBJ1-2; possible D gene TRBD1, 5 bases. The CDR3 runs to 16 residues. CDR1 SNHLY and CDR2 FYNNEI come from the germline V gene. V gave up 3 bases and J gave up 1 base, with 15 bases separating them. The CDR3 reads CASSDSWQGFNYGYTF. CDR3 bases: TGTGCCAGCAGTGACAGCTGGCAGGGATTTAACTATGGCTACACCTTC.

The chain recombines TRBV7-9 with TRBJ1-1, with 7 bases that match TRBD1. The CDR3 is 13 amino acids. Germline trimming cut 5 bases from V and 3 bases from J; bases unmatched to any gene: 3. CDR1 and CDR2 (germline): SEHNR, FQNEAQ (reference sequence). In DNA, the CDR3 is TGTGCCAGCAGCCCCCAGGGGGACACTGAAGCTTTCTTT. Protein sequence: CASSPQGDTEAFF.

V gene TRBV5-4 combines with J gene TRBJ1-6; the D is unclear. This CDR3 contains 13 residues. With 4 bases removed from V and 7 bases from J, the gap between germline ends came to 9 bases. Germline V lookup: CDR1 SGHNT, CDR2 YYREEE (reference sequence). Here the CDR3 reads CASSPEGNSPLHF. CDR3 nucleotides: TGTGCCAGCAGCCCAGAGGGCAATTCACCCCTCCACTTT.

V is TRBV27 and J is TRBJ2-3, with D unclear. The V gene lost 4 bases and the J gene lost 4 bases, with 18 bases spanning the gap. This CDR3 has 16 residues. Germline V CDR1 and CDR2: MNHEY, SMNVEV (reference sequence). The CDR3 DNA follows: TGTGCCAGCAGTTCCGTACTCGCGCTGCAGGCAGATACGCAGTATTTT. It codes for CASSSVLALQADTQYF.

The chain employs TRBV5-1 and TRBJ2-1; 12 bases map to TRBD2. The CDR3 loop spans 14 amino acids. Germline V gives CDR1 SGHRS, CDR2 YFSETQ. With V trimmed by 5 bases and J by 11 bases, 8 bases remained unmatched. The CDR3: CASRTSGGRPKQFF. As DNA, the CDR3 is TGCGCCAGCAGGACTAGCGGGGGCCGTCCTAAGCAGTTCTTC.

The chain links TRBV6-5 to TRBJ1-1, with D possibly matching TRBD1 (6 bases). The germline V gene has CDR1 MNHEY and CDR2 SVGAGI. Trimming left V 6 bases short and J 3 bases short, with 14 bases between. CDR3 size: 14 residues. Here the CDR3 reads CASSQPEGDTEAFF. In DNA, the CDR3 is TGTGCCAGCAGCCAACCCGAGGGGGACACTGAAGCTTTCTTT.

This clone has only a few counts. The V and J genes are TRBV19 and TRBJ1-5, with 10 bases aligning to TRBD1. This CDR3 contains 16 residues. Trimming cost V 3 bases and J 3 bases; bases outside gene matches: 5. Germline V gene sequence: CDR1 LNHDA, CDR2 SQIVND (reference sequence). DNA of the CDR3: TGTGCCAGTAGTATCGGACAGGGGGGCGTCAATCAGCCCCAGCATTTT. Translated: CASSIGQGGVNQPQHF.

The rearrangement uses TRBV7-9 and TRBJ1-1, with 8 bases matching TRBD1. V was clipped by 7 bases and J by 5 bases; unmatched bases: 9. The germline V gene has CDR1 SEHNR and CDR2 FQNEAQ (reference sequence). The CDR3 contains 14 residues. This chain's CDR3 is CASTSQGARTEAFF. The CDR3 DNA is TGTGCCAGCACCTCCCAGGGGGCACGGACTGAAGCTTTCTTT.

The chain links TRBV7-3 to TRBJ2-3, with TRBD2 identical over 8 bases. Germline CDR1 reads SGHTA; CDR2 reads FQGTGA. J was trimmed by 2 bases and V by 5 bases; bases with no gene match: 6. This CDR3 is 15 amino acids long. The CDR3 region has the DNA TGTGCCAGCAGCCCATCGGGGGGGGCCACAGATACGCAGTATTTT. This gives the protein CASSPSGGATDTQYF.

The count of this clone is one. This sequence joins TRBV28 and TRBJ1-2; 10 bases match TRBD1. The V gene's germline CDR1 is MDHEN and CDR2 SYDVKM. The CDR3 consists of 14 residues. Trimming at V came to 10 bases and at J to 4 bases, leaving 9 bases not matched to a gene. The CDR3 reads CAIHSGQGIYGYTF. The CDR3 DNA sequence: TGTGCCATTCACTCGGGACAGGGGATCTATGGCTACACCTTC.

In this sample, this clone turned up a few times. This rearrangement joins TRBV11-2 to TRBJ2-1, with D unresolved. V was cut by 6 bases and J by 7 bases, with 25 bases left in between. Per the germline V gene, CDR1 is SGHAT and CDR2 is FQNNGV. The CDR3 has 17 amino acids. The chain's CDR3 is CASRINSPSGLMNEQFF. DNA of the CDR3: TGTGCCAGCAGAATAAATAGTCCGTCGGGTTTGATGAATGAGCAGTTCTTC.

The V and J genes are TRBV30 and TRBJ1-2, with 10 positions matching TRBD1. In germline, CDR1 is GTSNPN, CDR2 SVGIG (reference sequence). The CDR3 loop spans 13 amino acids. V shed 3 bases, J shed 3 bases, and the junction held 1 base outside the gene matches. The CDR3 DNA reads TGTGCCTGGAGGACAGGGGGCGACTATGGCTACACCTTC. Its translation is CAWRTGGDYGYTF.

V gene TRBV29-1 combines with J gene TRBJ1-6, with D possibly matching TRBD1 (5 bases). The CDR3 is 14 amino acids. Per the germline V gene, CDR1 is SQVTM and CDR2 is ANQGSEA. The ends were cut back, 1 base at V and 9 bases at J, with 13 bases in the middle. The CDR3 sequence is CSVEAKGLGSPLHF. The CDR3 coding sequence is TGCAGCGTTGAAGCCAAGGGACTGGGTTCACCCCTCCACTTT.

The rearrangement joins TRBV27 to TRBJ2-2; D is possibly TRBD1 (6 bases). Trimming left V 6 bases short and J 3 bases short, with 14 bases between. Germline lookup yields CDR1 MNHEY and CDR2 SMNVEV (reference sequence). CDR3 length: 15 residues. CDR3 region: CASSWGLGDTGELFF. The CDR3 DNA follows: TGTGCCAGCAGCTGGGGGCTAGGGGACACCGGGGAGCTGTTTTTT.

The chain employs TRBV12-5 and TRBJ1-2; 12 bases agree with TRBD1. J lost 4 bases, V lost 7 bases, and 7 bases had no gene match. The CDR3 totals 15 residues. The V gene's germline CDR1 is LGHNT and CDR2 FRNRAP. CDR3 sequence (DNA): TGTGCTAGTGCCTCTGGGACAGGGGGCTCCTATGGCTACACCTTC. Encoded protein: CASASGTGGSYGYTF.